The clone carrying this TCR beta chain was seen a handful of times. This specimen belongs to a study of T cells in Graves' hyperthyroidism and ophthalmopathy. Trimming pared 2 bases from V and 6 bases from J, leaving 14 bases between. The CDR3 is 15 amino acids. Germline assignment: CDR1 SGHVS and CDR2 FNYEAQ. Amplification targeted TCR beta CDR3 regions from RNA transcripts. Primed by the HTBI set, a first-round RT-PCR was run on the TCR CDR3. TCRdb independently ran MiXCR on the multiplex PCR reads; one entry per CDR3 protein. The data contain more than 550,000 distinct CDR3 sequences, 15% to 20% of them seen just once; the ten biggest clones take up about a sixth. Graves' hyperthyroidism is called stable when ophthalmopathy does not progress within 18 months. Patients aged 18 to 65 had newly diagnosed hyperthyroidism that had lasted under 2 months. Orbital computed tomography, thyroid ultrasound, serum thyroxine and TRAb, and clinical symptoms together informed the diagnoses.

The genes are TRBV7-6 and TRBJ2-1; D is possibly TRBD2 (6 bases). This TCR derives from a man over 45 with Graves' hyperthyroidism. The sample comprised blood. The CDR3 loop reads CASSLFSSAINEQFF. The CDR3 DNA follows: TGTGCCAGCAGCTTATTTTCTAGCGCAATCAATGAGCAGTTCTTC.